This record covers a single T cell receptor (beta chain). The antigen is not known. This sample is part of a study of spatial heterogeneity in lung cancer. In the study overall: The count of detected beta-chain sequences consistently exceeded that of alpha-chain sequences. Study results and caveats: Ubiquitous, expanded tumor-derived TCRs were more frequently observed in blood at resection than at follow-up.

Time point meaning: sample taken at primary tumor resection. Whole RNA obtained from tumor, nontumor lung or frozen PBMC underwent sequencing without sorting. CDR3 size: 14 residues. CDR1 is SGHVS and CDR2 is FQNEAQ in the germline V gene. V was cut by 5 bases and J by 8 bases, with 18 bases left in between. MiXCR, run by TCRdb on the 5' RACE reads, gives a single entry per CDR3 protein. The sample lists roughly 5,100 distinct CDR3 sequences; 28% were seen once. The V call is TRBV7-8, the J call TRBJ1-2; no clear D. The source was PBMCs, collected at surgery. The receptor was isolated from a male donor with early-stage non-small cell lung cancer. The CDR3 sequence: CASSPLVALWGYTF. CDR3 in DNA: TGTGCCAGCAGCCCCCTCGTAGCCCTCTGGGGCTACACCTTC.